Below are 30 T cell receptor beta chains sequenced from a single sample in a study of Ad26.COV2.S vaccination and SARS-CoV-2 variants. Treatment: around 19 received Ad26.COV2.S at low or high dose, single or two shots; about five received placebo; per-sample allocation not given. Day 63 after the first injection of vaccine or placebo was the sampling time. Data came from immunoSEQ multiplex PCR; TCRdb stores just in-frame clones and leaves some out. The sample records approximately 350,000 clones, around four fifths being singletons. Sequences were derived from peripheral blood, sampled in a trial of Ad26.COV2.S vaccine versus placebo. Every receptor here comes from a person between 18 and 60 years old who received the Ad26.COV2.S COVID-19 vaccine or a placebo.

The chain combines TRBV18 with TRBJ2-1; 10 nucleotides agree with TRBD2. Germline-derived CDR1 and CDR2 are KGHSH and LQKENI. Losses at the gene ends were 3 bases for V and 5 bases for J; bases not matched to a gene: 4. The CDR3 has 15 amino acids. CDR3: CASSPGLARNNEQFF. Here the CDR3 DNA reads TGTGCCAGCTCACCGGGACTAGCGAGGAACAATGAGCAGTTCTTC. The full variable domain, completed using reference TRBV18 and TRBJ2-1, is NAGVMQNPRHLVRRRGQEARLRCSPMKGHSHVYWYRQLPEEGLKFMVYLQKENIIDESGMPKERFSAEFPKEGPSILRIQQVVRGDSAAYFCASSPGLARNNEQFFGPGTRLTVL.

This chain links TRBV7-9 with TRBJ2-1; D might be TRBD2 (5 bases). Germline CDR1 reads SEHNR; CDR2 reads FQNEAQ (reference sequence). V was trimmed by 1 base and J by 1 base, leaving 8 bases between them. This CDR3 contains 15 residues. CDR3 sequence (DNA): TGTGCCAGCAGCTTAGGAGGGAGATCCTACAATGAGCAGTTCTTC. The encoded protein is CASSLGGRSYNEQFF.

This chain joins TRBV14 and TRBJ2-1; 12 bases agree with TRBD2. Germline assignment: CDR1 SGHDN and CDR2 FVKESK. The CDR3 length is 16 residues. V gave up 5 bases and J gave up 6 bases; unmatched junction bases: 8. The DNA of the CDR3 is TGTGCCAGCAGCTTTAGTGGACTAGCGGGGAGCAATGAGCAGTTCTTC. It encodes CASSFSGLAGSNEQFF.

The rearrangement links TRBV10-3 to TRBJ1-1, with 11 nucleotides matching TRBD1. V dropped 3 bases and J dropped 3; count of bases not matched to a gene: 6. The CDR3 covers 16 residues. Germline CDR1 reads ENHRY; CDR2 reads SYGVKD. CDR3 nucleotides: TGTGCCATCAGTGACTGGGACAGGGGGTGGGACACTGAAGCTTTCTTT. Translation gives CAISDWDRGWDTEAFF.

The chain joins TRBV7-9 to TRBJ1-1; D is undetermined. Germline CDR1 and CDR2: SEHNR and FQNEAQ (reference sequence). The CDR3 runs to 16 residues. Trimming removed 2 bases at V and 2 bases at J, with 15 bases between. The CDR3 coding sequence is TGTGCCAGCAGCTTAATTTGGGGTGACCGAAACACTGAAGCTTTCTTT. Residues: CASSLIWGDRNTEAFF. Supplemented by reference TRBV7-9 and TRBJ1-1, the full variable domain reads DTGVSQNPRHKITKRGQNVTFRCDPISEHNRLYWYRQTLGQGPEFLTYFQNEAQLEKSRLLSDRFSAERPKGSFSTLEIQRTEQGDSAMYLCASSLIWGDRNTEAFFGQGTRLTVV.

The chain is built from TRBV29-1 and TRBJ1-2; 7 bases line up with TRBD1. The germline V gene encodes CDR1 SQVTM and CDR2 ANQGSEA. Trimming removed 7 bases from V and 4 bases from J; junction bases left unmatched: 3. The CDR3 loop spans 11 amino acids. CDR3 in amino acids: CSGQGVYGYTF. DNA for the CDR3: TGCAGCGGACAGGGAGTCTATGGCTACACCTTC.

The rearrangement joins TRBV4-2 to TRBJ2-7, with 10 positions matching TRBD2. Germline V gives CDR1 LGHNA, CDR2 YNFKEQ. V lost 3 bases, J lost 5 bases, and 10 bases stayed unmatched. The CDR3 runs 16 residues. The CDR3 reads CASSHSAGGPENEQYF. The CDR3 nucleotides are TGTGCCAGCAGCCACTCAGCGGGAGGGCCAGAAAACGAGCAGTACTTC.

The chain carries TRBV11-2 and TRBJ2-7; D uncertain. The CDR3 extends over 15 amino acids. The ends were cut back, 3 bases at V and 0 bases at J, with 12 bases in the middle. The germline gives CDR1 SGHAT, CDR2 FQNNGV. CDR3 protein: CASSFSPGLSYEQYF. For the CDR3, the DNA is TGTGCCAGCAGCTTTAGTCCCGGTCTCTCCTACGAGCAGTACTTC.

A few counts support this clone. V usage is TRBV11-2 and J usage is TRBJ2-3, with a possible D match to TRBD1 (5 bases). Germline V gene sequence: CDR1 SGHAT, CDR2 FQNNGV. This CDR3 is 15 amino acids long. V lost 5 bases to trimming and J lost 4 bases, with 16 bases between them. The chain's CDR3 is CASSPVWGSSDTQYF. As DNA, the CDR3 is TGTGCCAGCAGCCCCGTCTGGGGCAGCTCAGATACGCAGTATTTT.

The rearrangement uses TRBV3-1 (or the pseudogene TRBV3-2) and TRBJ2-1; the match to TRBD2 covers 14 bases. In germline, CDR1 is LGHDT, CDR2 YNNKEL (reference sequence). J lost 9 bases, V lost 4 bases, and 5 bases had no gene match. The CDR3 runs 15 residues. CDR3 protein: CASSLGTSGSGEQFF. The CDR3 coding sequence is TGTGCCAGCAGCCTAGGGACTAGCGGGAGTGGTGAGCAGTTCTTC.

In its sample, this clone was seen a few times. The chain links TRBV2 to TRBJ2-7; D not certain. This CDR3 is built from 16 residues. Trimming pared 5 bases from V and 0 bases from J, leaving 17 bases between. CDR1 and CDR2 from the germline V gene are SNHLY and FYNNEI. The CDR3, as DNA: TGTGCCAGCAGTTTTGTAGTGGGCCCAAGCTCCTACGAGCAGTACTTC. It yields the protein CASSFVVGPSSYEQYF.

The genes are TRBV6-2 or TRBV6-3 and TRBJ2-5, with 10 bases lining up with TRBD2. The CDR3 totals 16 residues. J was trimmed by 4 bases and V by 2 bases; bases with no gene match: 7. Germline assignment: CDR1 MNHEY and CDR2 SVGEGT. The CDR3 DNA reads as TGTGCCAGCAGTTACGGGCTAGCGGGGGCTGGAGAGACCCAGTACTTC. Translation: CASSYGLAGAGETQYF.

The CDR3 here is CASSARGLSNQPQHF. Written as DNA, the CDR3 is TGTGCCAGCAGTGCTCGGGGACTTAGCAATCAGCCCCAGCATTTT. The chain combines TRBV2 with TRBJ1-5; possible D gene TRBD1, 5 bases. There are 15 residues in the CDR3. Per germline, CDR1 SNHLY and CDR2 FYNNEI. The V end was cut by 4 bases, the J end by 0 bases, with 10 bases between.

This clone has more than one count but fewer than ten. The chain employs TRBV6-2 or TRBV6-3 and TRBJ2-7, with 8 bases identical to TRBD1. Germline lookup yields CDR1 MNHEY and CDR2 SVGEGT. J was trimmed by 0 bases and V by 0 bases; bases with no gene match: 10. The CDR3 has 18 amino acids. The CDR3, as DNA: TGTGCCAGCAGTTACTCGGTGTACCGGGACAGGAGCTCCTACGAGCAGTACTTC. Amino acid sequence: CASSYSVYRDRSSYEQYF.

The rearrangement joins TRBV11-3 to TRBJ1-6, with D tentatively TRBD1 (5 bases). V lost 5 bases to trimming and J lost 7 bases, with 9 bases between them. Germline loops: CDR1 SGHNT, CDR2 YENEEA. CDR3 length: 13 amino acids. DNA for the CDR3: TGTGCCAGCAGCGGGACGGTGAATTCACCCCTCCACTTT. As protein: CASSGTVNSPLHF.

The CDR3 nucleotides are TGCGCCAGCACCCCCCGGGAGAACACTGAAGCTTTCTTT. Encoded protein: CASTPRENTEAFF. The chain links TRBV5-1 to TRBJ1-1; D gene ambiguous. In germline, CDR1 is SGHRS, CDR2 YFSETQ. This CDR3 has 13 amino acids. V was cut by 6 bases and J by 1 base, with 10 bases left in between. The full variable domain, in which reference TRBV5-1 and TRBJ1-1 provide the parts outside the CDR3, is KAGVTQTPRYLIKTRGQQVTLSCSPISGHRSVSWYQQTPGQGLQFLFEYFSETQRNKGNFPGRFSGRQFSNSRSEMNVSTLELGDSALYLCASTPRENTEAFFGQGTRLTVV.

This chain links TRBV29-1 with TRBJ2-3, with 11 bases fitting TRBD2. Germline CDR1 reads SQVTM; CDR2 reads ANQGSEA. The CDR3 length is 13 residues. V was clipped by 7 bases and J by 3 bases; unmatched bases: 3. CDR3 region: CSGGLAVTDTQYF. In DNA, the CDR3 is TGCAGCGGGGGACTAGCGGTGACAGATACGCAGTATTTT.

The chain recombines TRBV6-1 with TRBJ1-1; perhaps TRBD1 as D (5 bases). The V gene lost 1 base and the J gene lost 6 bases, with 12 bases spanning the gap. The CDR3 is 14 residues long. Germline CDR1 reads MNHNS; CDR2 reads SASEGT. The CDR3: CASSEEASGSEAFF. DNA of the CDR3: TGTGCCAGCAGTGAAGAAGCGTCAGGGTCTGAAGCTTTCTTT.

This clone was counted once. The chain carries TRBV5-1 and TRBJ2-1; D is ambiguous. The CDR3 runs 16 residues. The germline gives CDR1 SGHRS, CDR2 YFSETQ. Trimming pared 0 bases from V and 1 base from J, leaving 11 bases between. CDR3 in DNA: TGCGCCAGCAGCTTGGAAGGTATGGCTTCCTACAATGAGCAGTTCTTC. This encodes CASSLEGMASYNEQFF.

This sequence joins TRBV30 and TRBJ1-1; no reliable D call. Per the germline V gene, CDR1 is GTSNPN and CDR2 is SVGIG (reference sequence). V was clipped by 3 bases and J by 7 bases, with 12 bases between them. This CDR3 has 12 residues. CDR3 protein: CAWSPVIGEAFF. For the CDR3, the DNA is TGTGCCTGGAGCCCCGTGATAGGTGAAGCTTTCTTT.

J is TRBJ1-2 and V is TRBV6-5; D is unresolved. Germline-derived CDR1 and CDR2 are MNHEY and SVGAGI. Trimming shortened V by 10 bases and J by 0 bases, and 12 bases separated the two germline ends. This CDR3 region has 13 residues. The CDR3 DNA reads TGTGCCACCCTCCGGGCCTCTAACTATGGCTACACCTTC. Its protein is CATLRASNYGYTF.

This clone was seen a handful of times. The chain couples TRBV14 to TRBJ1-1, with TRBD1 as a possible D gene (5 bases). This CDR3 has 16 amino acids. The V and J ends lost 0 bases and 0 bases respectively, with 11 bases between them. The germline gives CDR1 SGHDN, CDR2 FVKESK. The DNA for the CDR3 is TGTGCCAGCAGCCAAGATGCAGGGTCAATGAACACTGAAGCTTTCTTT. Its protein product is CASSQDAGSMNTEAFF.

The chain couples TRBV3-1 (or the pseudogene TRBV3-2) to TRBJ1-1; D is ambiguous. The CDR3 loop spans 13 amino acids. Per germline, CDR1 LGHDT and CDR2 YNNKEL (reference sequence). V dropped 4 bases and J dropped 3 bases, with 9 bases sitting between them. CDR3 sequence: CASSPQYHTEAFF. The DNA of the CDR3 is TGTGCCAGCAGCCCCCAGTATCACACTGAAGCTTTCTTT.

The chain recombines TRBV19 with TRBJ1-2; 8 bases line up with TRBD1. This CDR3 has 13 residues. Germline values: CDR1 LNHDA, CDR2 SQIVND (reference sequence). The trim removed 4 bases at V and 6 bases at J, leaving 4 bases unmatched. The CDR3 DNA sequence: TGTGCCAGTAGTACCAGACAGGGGCATGGCTACACCTTC. This gives the protein CASSTRQGHGYTF.

This chain uses TRBV19 with TRBJ2-1; no definite D call. The CDR3 has 13 residues. V lost 5 bases to trimming and J lost 3 bases, with 8 bases between them. From germline, CDR1 is LNHDA and CDR2 SQIVND (reference sequence). The CDR3 region is CASSLDDYNEQFF. CDR3 nucleotides: TGTGCCAGTAGTTTGGACGACTACAATGAGCAGTTCTTC.

The chain has TRBV4-1 and TRBJ1-3; D is uncertain. CDR3 length equals 17 residues. Germline CDR1 is MGHRA and CDR2 is YSYEKL. The V gene lost 1 base and the J gene lost 0 bases, with 13 bases spanning the gap. CDR3 in DNA: TGCGCCAGCAGCCAAGCCCACGGCGCAATCTCTGGAAACACCATATATTTT. It is translated as CASSQAHGAISGNTIYF.

J is TRBJ1-1 and V is TRBV4-1; D remains ambiguous. The germline V gene encodes CDR1 MGHRA and CDR2 YSYEKL. Trimming removed 0 bases from V and 11 bases from J, with 16 bases in between. CDR3 length: 14 residues. The CDR3 here is CASSQDDFWGWAFF. The CDR3 DNA is TGCGCCAGCAGCCAAGATGATTTTTGGGGATGGGCTTTCTTT.

This rearrangement joins TRBV6-2 or TRBV6-3 to TRBJ1-5; D not resolved. Trimming took off 2 bases at V and 6 bases at J, with 5 bases between the two ends. Germline loops: CDR1 MNHEY, CDR2 SVGEGT. The CDR3 loop spans 12 amino acids. The CDR3 spells CASSYRFQPQHF. The CDR3 DNA reads TGTGCCAGCAGTTACCGTTTTCAGCCCCAGCATTTT.

This sequence joins TRBV2 and TRBJ2-7; 7 nucleotides line up with TRBD1. Germline lookup yields CDR1 SNHLY and CDR2 FYNNEI. With 6 bases clipped from V and 6 bases from J, the junction kept 11 bases outside the gene matches. CDR3 size: 14 residues. The CDR3 sequence: CASSYGNRGSEQYF. In DNA form, the CDR3 reads TGTGCCAGCAGCTACGGGAACAGGGGATCCGAGCAGTACTTC.

V is TRBV7-9 and J is TRBJ2-7, with D perhaps TRBD1 (8 bases). Deletions cut 3 bases from V and 5 bases from J, with 14 bases between. The germline gives CDR1 SEHNR, CDR2 FQNEAQ (reference sequence). This CDR3 comprises 14 residues. The CDR3 reads CASSLYTGGDEQYF. Here the CDR3 DNA reads TGTGCCAGCAGCTTGTATACAGGGGGGGACGAGCAGTACTTC.